The T cell receptor beta chain described here comes from a study of vaccination effects on CD4 cells after COVID-19. About the research overall: Two doses of either BNT162b2 or mRNA-1273 were given to each participant.

Germline V lookup: CDR1 LGHDT, CDR2 YNNKEL (reference sequence). The CDR3 is 15 amino acids. The V and J ends lost 2 bases and 0 bases respectively, with 8 bases between them. Comment on this clone: Antigen: not known.

Broader study findings: Long after vaccination, the clones induced by infection and by vaccine shrank markedly in size.

Some clones are missing from TCRdb's copy, which holds only in-frame ones; the method was immunoSEQ multiplex PCR. The sample consists of 50,000 to 60,000 clones, 55% to 75% of them appearing once. ViraFEST expansion of antigen-specific CD4+ T cells with viral peptide pools preceded sequencing. Once cultured for approximately 10 days, the cells underwent separation to obtain CD4+ T cells. According to the study, vaccine recipients showed no prior SARS-CoV-2 infection and negative nucleocapsid antibodies. A density of about 1.8 million PBMC per well was used; these cells were cultured with roughly 10 IU/ml IL-2 and roughly 10 ug/ml peptides. Cultures got half-medium changes with IL-2 on days 3 and 7.

This TCR was recovered from a human donor who received a COVID-19 vaccine. The starting material was CD4+ T cells from PBMCs cultured with SARS-CoV-2 spike peptides, obtained before COVID-19 vaccination. The rearrangement joins TRBV3-1 (or the pseudogene TRBV3-2) to TRBJ1-3, with D possibly matching TRBD1 (5 bases). CDR3 amino acids: CASSQLGTSGNTIYF. CDR3 bases: TGTGCCAGCAGCCAACTGGGGACCTCTGGAAACACCATATATTTT.